This T cell receptor (beta chain) stems from a study of early T cells in non-severe SARS-CoV-2 infection. Individual cDNA molecules were tagged with unique molecular identifiers, the study reported. TCRdb processed the 5' RACE reads anew with MiXCR; each CDR3 protein has one entry. The sample shows roughly 75,000 distinct CDR3 sequences, approximately 15% of them seen only once. CDR1 is SGHDN, CDR2 FVKESK, per germline. V was clipped by 4 bases and J by 5 bases; unmatched bases: 5. This CDR3 comprises 14 residues. Sequenced material: whole blood. The TCR was taken from an adult who was a healthcare worker with PCR-confirmed SARS-CoV-2 infection or an uninfected control (not recorded which). The chain carries TRBV14 and TRBJ2-1, with 7 positions matching TRBD2. CDR3 in DNA: TGTGCCAGCAGCCCTCTTGGGGGGGACAATGAGCAGTTCTTC. Translated, it gives CASSPLGGDNEQFF.